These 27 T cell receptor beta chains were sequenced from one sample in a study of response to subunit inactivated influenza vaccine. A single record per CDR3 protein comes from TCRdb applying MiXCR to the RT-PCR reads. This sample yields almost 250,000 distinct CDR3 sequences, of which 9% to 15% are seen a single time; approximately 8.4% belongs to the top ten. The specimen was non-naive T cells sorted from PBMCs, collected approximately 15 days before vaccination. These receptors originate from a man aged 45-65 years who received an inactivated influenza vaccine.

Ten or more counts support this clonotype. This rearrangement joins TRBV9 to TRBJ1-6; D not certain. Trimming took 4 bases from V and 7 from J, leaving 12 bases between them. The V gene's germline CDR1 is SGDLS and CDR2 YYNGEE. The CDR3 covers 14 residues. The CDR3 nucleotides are TGTGCCAGCAGCCAGACTGCGAGCAATTCACCCCTCCACTTT. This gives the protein CASSQTASNSPLHF.

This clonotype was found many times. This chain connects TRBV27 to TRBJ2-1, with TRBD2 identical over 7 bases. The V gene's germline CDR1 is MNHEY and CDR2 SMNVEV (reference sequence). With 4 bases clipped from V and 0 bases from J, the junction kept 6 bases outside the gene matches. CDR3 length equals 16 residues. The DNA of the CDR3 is TGTGCCAGCAGTTCCAGCGGGGTGACCTCCTACAATGAGCAGTTCTTC. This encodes CASSSSGVTSYNEQFF.

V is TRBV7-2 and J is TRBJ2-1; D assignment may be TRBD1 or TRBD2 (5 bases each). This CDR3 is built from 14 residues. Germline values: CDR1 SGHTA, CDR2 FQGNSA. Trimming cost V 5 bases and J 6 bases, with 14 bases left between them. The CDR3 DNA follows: TGTGCCAGCAGCGGGGAGATGGGACCCAATGAGCAGTTCTTC. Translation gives CASSGEMGPNEQFF. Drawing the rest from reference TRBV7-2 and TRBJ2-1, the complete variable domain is GAGVSQSPSNKVTEKGKDVELRCDPISGHTALYWYRQSLGQGLEFLIYFQGNSAPDKSGLPSDRFSAERTGGSVSTLTIQRTQQEDSAVYLCASSGEMGPNEQFFGPGTRLTVL.

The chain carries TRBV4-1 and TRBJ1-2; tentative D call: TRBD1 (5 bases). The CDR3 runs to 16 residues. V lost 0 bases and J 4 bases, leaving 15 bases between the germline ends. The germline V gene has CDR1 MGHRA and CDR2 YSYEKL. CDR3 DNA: TGCGCCAGCAGCCAAGATCCCGTGGGGACCATCTATGGCTACACCTTC. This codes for CASSQDPVGTIYGYTF.

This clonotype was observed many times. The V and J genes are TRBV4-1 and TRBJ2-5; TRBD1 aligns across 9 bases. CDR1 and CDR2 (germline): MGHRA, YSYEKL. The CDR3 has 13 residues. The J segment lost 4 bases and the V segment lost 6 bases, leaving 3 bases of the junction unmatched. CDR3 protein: CASRDRGGETQYF. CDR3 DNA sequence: TGCGCCAGCAGGGACAGGGGAGGAGAGACCCAGTACTTC.

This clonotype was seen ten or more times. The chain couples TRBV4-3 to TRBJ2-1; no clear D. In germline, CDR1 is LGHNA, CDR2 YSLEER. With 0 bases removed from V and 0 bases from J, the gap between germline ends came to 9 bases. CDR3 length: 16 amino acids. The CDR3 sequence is CASSQDAAISYNEQFF. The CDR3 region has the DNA TGCGCCAGCAGCCAAGATGCAGCCATCTCCTACAATGAGCAGTTCTTC.

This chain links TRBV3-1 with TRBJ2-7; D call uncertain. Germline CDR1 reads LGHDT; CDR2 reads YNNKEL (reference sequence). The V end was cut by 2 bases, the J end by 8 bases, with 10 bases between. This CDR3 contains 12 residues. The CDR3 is CASSQSSIQQYF. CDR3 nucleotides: TGTGCCAGCAGCCAATCCTCGATCCAGCAGTACTTC.

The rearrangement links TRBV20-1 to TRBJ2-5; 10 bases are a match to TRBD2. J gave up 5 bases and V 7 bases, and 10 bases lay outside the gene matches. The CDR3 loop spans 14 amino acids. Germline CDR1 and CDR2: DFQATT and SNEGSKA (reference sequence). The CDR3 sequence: CSVTGTSDGETQYF. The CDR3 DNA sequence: TGCAGTGTCACAGGGACTAGCGATGGGGAGACCCAGTACTTC.

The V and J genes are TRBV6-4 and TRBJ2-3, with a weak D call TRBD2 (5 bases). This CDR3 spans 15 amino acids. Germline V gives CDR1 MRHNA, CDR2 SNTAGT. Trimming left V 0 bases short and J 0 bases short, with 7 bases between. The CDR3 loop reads CASSDSAGSTDTQYF. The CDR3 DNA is TGTGCCAGCAGTGACTCTGCGGGCAGCACAGATACGCAGTATTTT.

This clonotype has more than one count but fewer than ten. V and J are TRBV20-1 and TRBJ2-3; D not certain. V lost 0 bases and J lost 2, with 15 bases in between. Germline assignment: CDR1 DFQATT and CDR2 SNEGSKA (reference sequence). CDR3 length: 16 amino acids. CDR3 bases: TGCAGTGCTAGAGAGTTGATGTTGGCCGACACAGATACGCAGTATTTT. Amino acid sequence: CSARELMLADTDTQYF.

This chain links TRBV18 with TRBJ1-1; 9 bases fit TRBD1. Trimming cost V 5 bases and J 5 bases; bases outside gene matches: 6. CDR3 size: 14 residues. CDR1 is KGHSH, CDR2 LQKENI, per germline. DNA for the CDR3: TGTGCCAGCTCATCGGGACAGGGAAGGACTGAAGCTTTCTTT. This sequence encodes CASSSGQGRTEAFF.

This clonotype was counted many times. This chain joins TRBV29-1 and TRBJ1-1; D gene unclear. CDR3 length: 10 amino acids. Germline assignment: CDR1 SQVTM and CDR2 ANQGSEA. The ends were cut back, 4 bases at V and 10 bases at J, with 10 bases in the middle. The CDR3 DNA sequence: TGCAGCGTTGTAGAGGGAAGAGCTTTCTTT. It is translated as CSVVEGRAFF.

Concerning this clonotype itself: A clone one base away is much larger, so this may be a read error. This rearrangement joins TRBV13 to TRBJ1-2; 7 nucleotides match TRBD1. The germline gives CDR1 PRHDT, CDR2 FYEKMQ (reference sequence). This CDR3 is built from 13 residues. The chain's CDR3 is CASNLGQDYGYTF. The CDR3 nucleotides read TGTGCCAGCAACTTAGGACAGGACTATGGCTACACCTTC.

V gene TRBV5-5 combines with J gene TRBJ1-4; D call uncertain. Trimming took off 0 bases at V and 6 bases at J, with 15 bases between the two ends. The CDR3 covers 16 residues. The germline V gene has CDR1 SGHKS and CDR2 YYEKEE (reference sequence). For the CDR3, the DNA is TGTGCCAGCAGCTTGGTGGGGATACGGCAGCATGAAAAACTGTTTTTT. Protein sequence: CASSLVGIRQHEKLFF.

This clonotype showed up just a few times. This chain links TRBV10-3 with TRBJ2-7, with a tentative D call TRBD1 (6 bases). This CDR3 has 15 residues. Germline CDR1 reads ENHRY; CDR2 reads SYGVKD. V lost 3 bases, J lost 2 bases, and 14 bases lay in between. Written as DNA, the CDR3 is TGTGCCATCAGTGACAGGGGTCTAACCACCTACGAGCAGTACTTC. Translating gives CAISDRGLTTYEQYF.

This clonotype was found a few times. CDR3 residues: CASRDTGEQFF. The CDR3 DNA reads as TGTGCCAGCAGGGATACAGGGGAGCAGTTCTTC. V usage is TRBV6-2 or TRBV6-3 and J usage is TRBJ2-1; D perhaps matches TRBD1 (6 bases). Per germline, CDR1 MNHEY and CDR2 SVGEGT. This CDR3 comprises 11 residues. Trimming cost V 6 bases and J 10 bases, with 10 bases left between them.

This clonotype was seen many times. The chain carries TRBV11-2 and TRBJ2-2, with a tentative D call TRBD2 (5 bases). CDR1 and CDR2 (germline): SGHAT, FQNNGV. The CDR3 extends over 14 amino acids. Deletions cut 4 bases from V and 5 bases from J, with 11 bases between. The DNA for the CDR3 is TGTGCCAGCAGCTCTACTCCGGGGACCGGGGAGCTGTTTTTT. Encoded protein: CASSSTPGTGELFF. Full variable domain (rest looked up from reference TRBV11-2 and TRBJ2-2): EAGVAQSPRYKIIEKRQSVAFWCNPISGHATLYWYQQILGQGPKLLIQFQNNGVVDDSQLPKDRFSAERLKGVDSTLKIQPAKLEDSAVYLCASSSTPGTGELFFGEGSRLTVL.

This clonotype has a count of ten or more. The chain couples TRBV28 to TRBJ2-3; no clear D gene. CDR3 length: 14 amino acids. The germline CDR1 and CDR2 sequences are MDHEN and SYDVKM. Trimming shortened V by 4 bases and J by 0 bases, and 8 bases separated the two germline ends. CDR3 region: CASSSDGSTDTQYF. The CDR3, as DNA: TGTGCCAGCAGTTCGGACGGGAGCACAGATACGCAGTATTTT.

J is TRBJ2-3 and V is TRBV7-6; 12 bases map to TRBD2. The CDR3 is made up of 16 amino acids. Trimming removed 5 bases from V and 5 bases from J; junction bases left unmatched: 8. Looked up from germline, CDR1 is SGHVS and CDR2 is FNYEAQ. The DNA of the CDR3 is TGTGCCAGCAGCCCACGGACTAGCGGGGCCAGAGATACGCAGTATTTT. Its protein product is CASSPRTSGARDTQYF. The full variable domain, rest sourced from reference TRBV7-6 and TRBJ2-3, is GAGVSQSPRYKVTKRGQDVALRCDPISGHVSLYWYRQALGQGPEFLTYFNYEAQQDKSGLPNDRFSAERPEGSISTLTIQRTEQRDSAMYRCASSPRTSGARDTQYFGPGTRLTVL.

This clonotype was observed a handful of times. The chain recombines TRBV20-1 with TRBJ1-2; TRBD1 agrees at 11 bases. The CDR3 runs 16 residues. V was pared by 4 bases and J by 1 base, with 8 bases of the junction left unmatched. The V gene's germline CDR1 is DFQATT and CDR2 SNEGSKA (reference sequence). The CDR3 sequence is CSATGQGAGGNYGYTF. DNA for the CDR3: TGCAGTGCTACCGGACAGGGGGCAGGGGGTAACTATGGCTACACCTTC.

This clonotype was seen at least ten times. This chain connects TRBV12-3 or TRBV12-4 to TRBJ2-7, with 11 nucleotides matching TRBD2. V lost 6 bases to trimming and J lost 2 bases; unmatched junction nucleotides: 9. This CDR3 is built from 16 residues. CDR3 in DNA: TGTGCCAGCAGGCCCGGTGATAGCGGGAGGGCCTACGAGCAGTACTTC. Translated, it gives CASRPGDSGRAYEQYF.

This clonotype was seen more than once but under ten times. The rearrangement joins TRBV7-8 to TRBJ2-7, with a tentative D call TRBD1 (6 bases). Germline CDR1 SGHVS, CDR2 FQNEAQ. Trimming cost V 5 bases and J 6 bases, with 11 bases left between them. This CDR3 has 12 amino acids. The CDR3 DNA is TGTGCCAGCAGCAATACAGGGCGCGAGCAGTACTTC. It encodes CASSNTGREQYF.

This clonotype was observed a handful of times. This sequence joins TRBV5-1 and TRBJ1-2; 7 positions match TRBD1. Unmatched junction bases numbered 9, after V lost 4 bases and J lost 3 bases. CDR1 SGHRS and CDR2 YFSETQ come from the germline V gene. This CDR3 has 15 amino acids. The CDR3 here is CASSPVIGTDYGYTF. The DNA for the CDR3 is TGCGCCAGCAGCCCGGTGATAGGGACAGACTATGGCTACACCTTC.

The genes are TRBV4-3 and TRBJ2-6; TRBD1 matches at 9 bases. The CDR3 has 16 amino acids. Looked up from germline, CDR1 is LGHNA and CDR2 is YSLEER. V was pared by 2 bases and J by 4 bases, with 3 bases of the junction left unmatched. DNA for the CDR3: TGCGCCAGCAGCCAATTCGGGACAGGGGGGGCCAACGTCCTGACTTTC. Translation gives CASSQFGTGGANVLTF.

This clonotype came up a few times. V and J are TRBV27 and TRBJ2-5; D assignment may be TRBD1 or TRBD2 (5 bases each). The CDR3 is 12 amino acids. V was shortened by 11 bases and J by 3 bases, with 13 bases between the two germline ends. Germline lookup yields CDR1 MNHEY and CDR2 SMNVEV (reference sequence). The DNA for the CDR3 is TGTGCCCGCTACGGGACCGAAGAGACCCAGTACTTC. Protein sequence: CARYGTEETQYF.

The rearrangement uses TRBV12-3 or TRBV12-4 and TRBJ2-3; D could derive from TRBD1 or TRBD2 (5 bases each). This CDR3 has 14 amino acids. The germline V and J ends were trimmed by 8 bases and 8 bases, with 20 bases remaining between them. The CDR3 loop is CASRPVIPGTTQYF. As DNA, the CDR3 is TGTGCCAGCCGCCCTGTAATCCCCGGGACTACGCAGTATTTT.

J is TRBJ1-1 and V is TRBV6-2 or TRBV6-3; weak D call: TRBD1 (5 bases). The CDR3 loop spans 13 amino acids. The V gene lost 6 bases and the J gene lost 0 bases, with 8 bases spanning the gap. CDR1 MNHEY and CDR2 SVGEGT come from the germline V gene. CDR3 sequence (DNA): TGTGCCAGCAGGAGGGGCATGAACACTGAAGCTTTCTTT. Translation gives CASRRGMNTEAFF.